This T cell receptor (beta chain) was recorded in a study of cytomegalovirus exposure and HLA in healthy donors. Whole-study findings and limits: Presence/absence analyses rested on an assumption that sequencing depth was roughly uniform across donors. Association with HLA alleles at 0.05 false discovery rate was found for 16,951 TCR beta sequences in a later analysis.

60 Vbeta and 13 Jbeta primers were used in PCR. Generated by immunoSEQ multiplex PCR, the TCRdb table keeps only in-frame clones and is missing some. The repertoire holds some 140,000 clones, roughly four fifths seen once, with about 1.2% in the top ten. The sample holds a few counts of this clone. Antigen specificity is unknown. The CDR3 does not close with the conserved phenylalanine or tryptophan, likely indicating a read error. It is unclear where the CDR3 begins or ends on the DNA, so no DNA is shown, and the CDR3 is as TCRdb lists it. The TCR sequence derives from a woman aged 35 to 49 in good health and CMV-seronegative. The sequenced material came from PBMCs.

The CDR3 sequence is CASSERGEGAIFDP. The genes are TRBV2 and TRBJ2-7; TRBD2 was called by the table and not checked on the DNA. Looked up from germline, CDR1 is SNHLY and CDR2 is FYNNEI. The CDR3 has 14 amino acids, counting both end residues.